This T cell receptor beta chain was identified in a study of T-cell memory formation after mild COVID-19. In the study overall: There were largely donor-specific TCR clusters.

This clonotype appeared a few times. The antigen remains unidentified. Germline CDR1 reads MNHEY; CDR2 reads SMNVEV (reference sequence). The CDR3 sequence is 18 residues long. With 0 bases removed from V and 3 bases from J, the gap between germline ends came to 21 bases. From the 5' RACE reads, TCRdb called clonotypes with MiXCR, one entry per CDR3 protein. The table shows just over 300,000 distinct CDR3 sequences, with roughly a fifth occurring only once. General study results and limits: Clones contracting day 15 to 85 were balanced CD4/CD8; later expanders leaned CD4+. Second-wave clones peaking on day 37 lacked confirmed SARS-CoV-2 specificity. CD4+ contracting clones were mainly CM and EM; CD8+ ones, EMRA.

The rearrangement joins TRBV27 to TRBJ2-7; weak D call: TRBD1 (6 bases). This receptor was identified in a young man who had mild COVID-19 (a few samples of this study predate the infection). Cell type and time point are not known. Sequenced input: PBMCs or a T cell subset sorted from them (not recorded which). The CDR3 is CASSLSRPMGADVYEQYF. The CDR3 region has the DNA TGTGCCAGCAGTTTATCTCGGCCCATGGGGGCGGATGTCTACGAGCAGTACTTC.